This TCR beta chain was observed in a study of identical twins. Study-wide results and limits: Invariant T cells like MAIT and iNKT could partly confound the zero-insertion analyses. Insertion counts were lower in abundant cord blood beta clonotypes, a trend that memory repertoires did not show.

Germline CDR1 SGHKS, CDR2 YYEKEE (reference sequence). The CDR3 length is 13 residues. Trimming stripped 6 bases from V and 2 bases from J, with 12 bases between. Unique molecular identifiers were present on the cDNA, which also gained a universal primer site by template switching. A single record per CDR3 protein comes from TCRdb applying MiXCR to the 5' RACE reads. The sample consists of about 530,000 distinct CDR3 sequences, 20% to 25% of them appearing once. In the case of this clonotype: No antigen is known for it.

This sample also belongs to another study, concerning yellow fever vaccine responses in identical twins. According to that study: Twins' vaccine T cell responses were reported to seem partly convergent and partly personalized.

Input material: CD4+ T cells sorted from blood. This TCR came from a woman between 18 and 29 years old in good health. The rearrangement uses TRBV5-5 and TRBJ2-7; D may be TRBD2 (6 bases). CDR3 region: CASTGTGAYEQYF. The CDR3, as DNA: TGTGCCAGCACCGGCACGGGAGCCTACGAGCAGTACTTC.